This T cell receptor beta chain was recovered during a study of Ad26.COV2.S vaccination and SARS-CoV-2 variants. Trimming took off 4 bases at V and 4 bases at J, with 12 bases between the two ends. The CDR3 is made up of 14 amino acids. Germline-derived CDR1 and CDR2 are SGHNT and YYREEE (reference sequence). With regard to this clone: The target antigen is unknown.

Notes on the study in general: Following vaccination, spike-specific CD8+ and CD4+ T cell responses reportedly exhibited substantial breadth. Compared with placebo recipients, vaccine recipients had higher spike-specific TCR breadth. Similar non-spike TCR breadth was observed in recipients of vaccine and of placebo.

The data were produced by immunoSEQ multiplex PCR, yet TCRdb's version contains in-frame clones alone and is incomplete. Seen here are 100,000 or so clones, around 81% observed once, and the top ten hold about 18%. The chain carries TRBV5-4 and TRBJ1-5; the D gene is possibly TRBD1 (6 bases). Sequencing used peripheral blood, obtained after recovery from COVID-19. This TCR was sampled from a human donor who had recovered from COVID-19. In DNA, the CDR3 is TGTGCCAGCAGCCAAGGGGGGGGGAATCAGCCCCAGCATTTT. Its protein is CASSQGGGNQPQHF.